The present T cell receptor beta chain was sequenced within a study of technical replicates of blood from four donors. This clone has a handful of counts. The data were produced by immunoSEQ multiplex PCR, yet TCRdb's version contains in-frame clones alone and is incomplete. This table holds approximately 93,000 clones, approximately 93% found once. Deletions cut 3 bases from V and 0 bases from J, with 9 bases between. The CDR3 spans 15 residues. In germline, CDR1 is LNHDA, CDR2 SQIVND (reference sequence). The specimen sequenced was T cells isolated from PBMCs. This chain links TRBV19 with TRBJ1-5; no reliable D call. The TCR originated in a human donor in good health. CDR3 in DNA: TGTGCCAGTAGTATCCCAGATTATAGCAATCAGCCCCAGCATTTT. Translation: CASSIPDYSNQPQHF. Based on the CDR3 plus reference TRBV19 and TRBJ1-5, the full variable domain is DGGITQSPKYLFRKEGQNVTLSCEQNLNHDAMYWYRQDPGQGLRLIYYSQIVNDFQKGDIAEGYSVSREKKESFPLTVTSAQKNPTAFYLCASSIPDYSNQPQHFGDGTRLSIL.